A selection of T cell receptor beta chains follows, all from one sample in a study of blood T cell repertoires in COVID-19. Sequencing used immunoSEQ multiplex PCR; TCRdb keeps in-frame clones, though not all of them. The table lists 250,000 to 350,000 clones, more than 85% of them singletons. The sample consisted of PBMCs or T cells enriched from blood (not recorded which). The origin of the receptors is a woman in her twenties or thirties who had recovered from COVID-19. Each CDR3 is given with its conserved first and last residue. D genes are given only for firm matches. The size entry is marked missing in some rows and otherwise reads once, few, many or a size class.

cdr3_nt: TGTGCCAGCAGTAAGGCGCTCGCGGGTGGCTACACCTTC; cdr3_aa: CASSKALAGGYTF; j_call: TRBJ1-2; d_call: .; clone_size: .; v_call: TRBV6-5
cdr3_nt: TGTGCCAGCAGCTCCGGGGACAGGGGGATGGAGACCCAGTACTTC; cdr3_aa: CASSSGDRGMETQYF; j_call: TRBJ2-5; d_call: TRBD1; clone_size: .; v_call: TRBV11-3
cdr3_nt: TGCGCCAGCAGCTTCCGGGAGGTGGCAGATACGCAGTATTTT; cdr3_aa: CASSFREVADTQYF; j_call: TRBJ2-3; d_call: TRBD2; clone_size: once; v_call: TRBV5-1
cdr3_nt: TGTGCCAGCAGCGTCGCTATAAATGAGCAGTTCTTC; cdr3_aa: CASSVAINEQFF; j_call: TRBJ2-1; d_call: .; clone_size: .; v_call: TRBV7-2
cdr3_nt: TGTGCCACCAGCAGAGGGGGGCCCGCAGGGGCAGCCTACGAGCAGTACTTC; cdr3_aa: CATSRGGPAGAAYEQYF; j_call: TRBJ2-7; d_call: .; clone_size: .; v_call: TRBV15
cdr3_nt: TGTGCCAGCAGCGATCAGCGGGGGAACACAGATACGCAGTATTTT; cdr3_aa: CASSDQRGNTDTQYF; j_call: TRBJ2-3; d_call: TRBD2; clone_size: .; v_call: TRBV11-2
cdr3_nt: TGTGCCAGCAGCCGGACTAGCGGGAGAAATGAGCAGTTCTTC; cdr3_aa: CASSRTSGRNEQFF; j_call: TRBJ2-1; d_call: TRBD2; clone_size: .; v_call: TRBV14
cdr3_nt: TGTGCCACCAGCAGAGATTTTGCCTTAGAGGGACAGTCAACAACTTCATCTGGGGCCAACGTCCTGACTTTC; cdr3_aa: CATSRDFALEGQSTTSSGANVLTF; j_call: TRBJ2-6; d_call: TRBD1; clone_size: once; v_call: TRBV15
cdr3_nt: TGTGCCAGCAGCTTAGCTGCAAGCGGGGGGTCCTACGAGCAGTACTTC; cdr3_aa: CASSLAASGGSYEQYF; j_call: TRBJ2-7; d_call: TRBD2; clone_size: .; v_call: TRBV7-6
cdr3_nt: TGCGCCAGCAGCACCTCAATAGCAACTAATGAAAAACTGTTTTTT; cdr3_aa: CASSTSIATNEKLFF; j_call: TRBJ1-4; d_call: .; clone_size: .; v_call: TRBV5-1
cdr3_nt: TGTGCCAGCAGCCAACTTGGCGGGGGGGTCTCCTACAATGAGCAGTTCTTC; cdr3_aa: CASSQLGGGVSYNEQFF; j_call: TRBJ2-1; d_call: TRBD2; clone_size: .; v_call: TRBV7-2
cdr3_nt: TGTGCCAGCAGCTTAAGGACTCGGGGGTTGACTGAAGCTTTCTTT; cdr3_aa: CASSLRTRGLTEAFF; j_call: TRBJ1-1; d_call: .; clone_size: .; v_call: TRBV11-2
cdr3_nt: TGTGCCAGCAGTGTAATCGGACAGGGGAGGGAAGGCTACACCTTC; cdr3_aa: CASSVIGQGREGYTF; j_call: TRBJ1-2; d_call: TRBD1; clone_size: .; v_call: TRBV2
cdr3_nt: TGTGCCAGCAGCCCGGGACACTCCTTCTACGAGCAGTACTTC; cdr3_aa: CASSPGHSFYEQYF; j_call: TRBJ2-7; d_call: .; clone_size: .; v_call: TRBV3-1/TRBV3-2
cdr3_nt: TGTGCCAGCAGTCCGGACACTTATGGCTACACCTTC; cdr3_aa: CASSPDTYGYTF; j_call: TRBJ1-2; d_call: .; clone_size: .; v_call: TRBV12-3/TRBV12-4
cdr3_nt: TGTGCCACCTCCAAGAACACTGAAGCTTTCTTT; cdr3_aa: CATSKNTEAFF; j_call: TRBJ1-1; d_call: .; clone_size: .; v_call: TRBV24-1
cdr3_nt: TGTGCCAGCAGCCTTAACGGAGGGGGCCCGGAGACCCAGTACTTC; cdr3_aa: CASSLNGGGPETQYF; j_call: TRBJ2-5; d_call: .; clone_size: .; v_call: TRBV3-1/TRBV3-2
cdr3_nt: TGTGCCAGCAGTTTGGGGCAAGCTCGGTACGAGCAGTACTTC; cdr3_aa: CASSLGQARYEQYF; j_call: TRBJ2-7; d_call: .; clone_size: .; v_call: TRBV27
cdr3_nt: TGCGCCAGCAGCCCGGGGACAGACGGCGGTAATTCACCCCTCCACTTT; cdr3_aa: CASSPGTDGGNSPLHF; j_call: TRBJ1-6; d_call: TRBD1; clone_size: .; v_call: TRBV5-1
cdr3_nt: TGTGCCATCGGCCGTCCGCCGGGAGGCACCGGGGAGCTGTTTTTT; cdr3_aa: CAIGRPPGGTGELFF; j_call: TRBJ2-2; d_call: TRBD2; clone_size: .; v_call: TRBV10-3
cdr3_nt: TGTGCCAGCAGCCCGGGACTAGCGGGGTCAAATGAGCAGTTCTTC; cdr3_aa: CASSPGLAGSNEQFF; j_call: TRBJ2-1; d_call: TRBD2; clone_size: .; v_call: TRBV7-9
cdr3_nt: TGTGCCAGCAGCTTAGAGGGACAGAGAAATGAGCAGTTCTTC; cdr3_aa: CASSLEGQRNEQFF; j_call: TRBJ2-1; d_call: TRBD1; clone_size: .; v_call: TRBV7-8
cdr3_nt: TGTGCCAGCTCGGCCGACCGCGGGCAGCGCCTATATTCACCCCTCCACTTT; cdr3_aa: CASSADRGQRLYSPLHF; j_call: TRBJ1-6; d_call: .; clone_size: .; v_call: TRBV18
cdr3_nt: TGTGCCAGCAGCTTACAGGGATACGAGCAGTACTTC; cdr3_aa: CASSLQGYEQYF; j_call: TRBJ2-7; d_call: .; clone_size: .; v_call: TRBV7-9
cdr3_nt: TGTGCCAGCAGTTTCTCAGGGGTCGGGATTCGCTACGAGCAGTACTTC; cdr3_aa: CASSFSGVGIRYEQYF; j_call: TRBJ2-7; d_call: .; clone_size: .; v_call: TRBV11-2
cdr3_nt: TGCGCCAGCAGCCGGGACAGAACAGATACGCAGTATTTT; cdr3_aa: CASSRDRTDTQYF; j_call: TRBJ2-3; d_call: TRBD1; clone_size: .; v_call: TRBV5-1
cdr3_nt: TGTGCCAGTAGTATACCCCGACAGGGGGGAGAAAAACTGTTTTTT; cdr3_aa: CASSIPRQGGEKLFF; j_call: TRBJ1-4; d_call: TRBD1; clone_size: .; v_call: TRBV19
cdr3_nt: TGTGCCAGCAGTTTCCCGGGCCAAGAGACCCAGTACTTC; cdr3_aa: CASSFPGQETQYF; j_call: TRBJ2-5; d_call: .; clone_size: .; v_call: TRBV28
cdr3_nt: TGTGCCAGCAGTCAAAGCGGGAGGAACACCGGGGAGCTGTTTTTT; cdr3_aa: CASSQSGRNTGELFF; j_call: TRBJ2-2; d_call: TRBD2; clone_size: .; v_call: TRBV5-6
cdr3_nt: TGTGCCAGCACTAAGGCAGGAAGAAACATTCAGTACTTC; cdr3_aa: CASTKAGRNIQYF; j_call: TRBJ2-4; d_call: .; clone_size: .; v_call: TRBV28
cdr3_nt: TGTGCCAGCAGCTTGACTAGCGGGAGGGTCACAGATACGCAGTATTTT; cdr3_aa: CASSLTSGRVTDTQYF; j_call: TRBJ2-3; d_call: TRBD2; clone_size: .; v_call: TRBV11-3
cdr3_nt: TGTGCCAGTAGCACTAGAGGCAGGACAGCATATCAGCCCCAGCATTTT; cdr3_aa: CASSTRGRTAYQPQHF; j_call: TRBJ1-5; d_call: .; clone_size: once; v_call: TRBV19
cdr3_nt: TGTGCCAGCAGTCTCGACATATATGGCTACACCTTC; cdr3_aa: CASSLDIYGYTF; j_call: TRBJ1-2; d_call: .; clone_size: .; v_call: TRBV7-9
cdr3_nt: TGTGCCAGCAGCCTTAACCCGAGTCCGGGAAGCTATGGCTACACCTTC; cdr3_aa: CASSLNPSPGSYGYTF; j_call: TRBJ1-2; d_call: .; clone_size: .; v_call: TRBV3-1/TRBV3-2
cdr3_nt: TGTGCCAGCAGCTTGGACTTTATGAACACTGAAGCTTTCTTT; cdr3_aa: CASSLDFMNTEAFF; j_call: TRBJ1-1; d_call: .; clone_size: .; v_call: TRBV5-5
cdr3_nt: TGTGCCAGCAGCAAAGGGGGTGATCAGCCCCAGCATTTT; cdr3_aa: CASSKGGDQPQHF; j_call: TRBJ1-5; d_call: .; clone_size: .; v_call: TRBV7-3